Included here is one T cell receptor beta chain sequence, with context. The data belong to a study of PD-L1 blockade in urothelial cancer. Across the study: Most patients, about 90% of the roughly 29, were males with bladder-origin cancer.

In each PCR, synthetic TCR analog templates were spiked in. The table came from immunoSEQ multiplex PCR; TCRdb's copy has only in-frame clones and leaves some out. The table records under 40,000 clones, more than 85% of them present only once. CDR1 is SNHLY, CDR2 FYNNEI, per germline. This CDR3 spans 14 amino acids. The ends were cut back, 7 bases at V and 3 bases at J, with 13 bases in the middle. Here the sequenced sample was PBMCs, taken around atezolizumab (anti-PD-L1) treatment. The J gene is TRBJ1-5, the V gene TRBV2; possible D gene TRBD1, 5 bases. The sequence was obtained from a man in his fifties or sixties with urothelial cancer. This CDR3 reads CASTLTEHNQPQHF. CDR3 DNA sequence: TGTGCCAGCACTCTGACAGAGCACAATCAGCCCCAGCATTTT. Variable domain in full (rest from reference TRBV2 and TRBJ1-5): EPEVTQTPSHQVTQMGQEVILRCVPISNHLYFYWYRQILGQKVEFLVSFYNNEISEKSEIFDDQFSVERPDGSNFTLKIRSTKLEDSAMYFCASTLTEHNQPQHFGDGTRLSIL.